Listed here is a single T cell receptor beta chain. This specimen belongs to a study of shared T cell receptors in the human thymus. The method was immunoSEQ multiplex PCR; TCRdb's version includes in-frame clones alone and lacks a portion of them. The sample includes hundreds of thousands of clones, 80% to 90% of them seen just once. A further study also used this sample, focusing on human thymus T cells. This second study notes: Thymic and blood repertoires seemed to show skewed V and J gene use.

This TCR derives from a boy under two years old with a congenital heart defect. Sequencing was done on a sample of thymocytes.

The CDR3 bases are TGCAGCGTTGTACAAGGACAGGGGGCTTTAGAGCAGTACTTC. Its translation: CSVVQGQGALEQYF. The rearrangement uses TRBV29-1 and TRBJ2-7, with 11 bases aligning to TRBD1. Germline-derived CDR1 and CDR2 are SQVTM and ANQGSEA. The CDR3 spans 14 residues. V lost 4 bases, J lost 7 bases, and 9 bases stayed unmatched.